This entry features one TCR beta chain sequence. This specimen belongs to a study of blood T cell repertoires in COVID-19. Study-level background: T cells, B-cell-depleted T cells, or PBMCs provided the cDNA or gDNA that served as material.

The CDR3 is 14 residues long. Assay used: immunoSEQ multiplex PCR; TCRdb lists only in-frame clones, some missing. Among more than 300,000 clones listed, about 93% were seen once. This clonotype was sampled from a woman aged 18-35 years who had recovered from COVID-19. This chain joins TRBV21-1 and TRBJ2-5; TRBD1 reflects the table's D call only, with no check against the DNA. TRBV21-1 is an annotated pseudogene. Sequenced sample: peripheral blood. CDR3 in DNA: TGTGCCAGCAGCTCCCGGACAGGGAAAGAGACCCAGTACTTC. Protein: CASSSRTGKETQYF.